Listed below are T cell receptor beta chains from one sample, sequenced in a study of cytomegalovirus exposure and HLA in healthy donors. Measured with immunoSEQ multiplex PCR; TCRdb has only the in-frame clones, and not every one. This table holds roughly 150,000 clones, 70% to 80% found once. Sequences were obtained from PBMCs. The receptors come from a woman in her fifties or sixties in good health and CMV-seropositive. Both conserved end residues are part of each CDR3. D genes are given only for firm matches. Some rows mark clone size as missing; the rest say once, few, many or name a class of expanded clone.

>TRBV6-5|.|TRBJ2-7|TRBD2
TGTGCCAGCAGTAGGACTAGCGGTTCTGAGCAGTACTTC
CASSRTSGSEQYF
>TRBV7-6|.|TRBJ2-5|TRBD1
TGTGCCAGCAGTTTCACAGGGGCGGGAGAGACCCAGTACTTC
CASSFTGAGETQYF
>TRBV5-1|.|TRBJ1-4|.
TGCGCCAGCAGCGGAACAGGTGAAACTAATGAAAAACTGTTTTTT
CASSGTGETNEKLFF
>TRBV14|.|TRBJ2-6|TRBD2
TGTGCCAGCAGACTAGCGGGCGGGTCTGGGGCCAACGTCCTGACTTTC
CASRLAGGSGANVLTF
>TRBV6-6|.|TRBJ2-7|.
TGTGCCAGCAGTCAGGGCCAACCCTACGAGCAGTACTTC
CASSQGQPYEQYF
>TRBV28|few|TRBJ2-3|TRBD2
TGTGCCAGCAGAGATTCAGTAGCGGGAGATACGCAGTATTTT
CASRDSVAGDTQYF
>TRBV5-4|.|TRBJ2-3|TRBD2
TGTGCCAGCAGCTTTCGGCCCGGGGGGGGCACAGATACGCAGTATTTT
CASSFRPGGGTDTQYF
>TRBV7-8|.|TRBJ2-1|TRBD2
TGTGCCAGCAGCTTAGCAGCGGAGGGACTAGCCCCCTACAATGAGCAGTTCTTC
CASSLAAEGLAPYNEQFF
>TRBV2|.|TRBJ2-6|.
TGTGCCAGCAGCTGGGGGGGCGCGGGGGCCAACGTCCTGACTTTC
CASSWGGAGANVLTF
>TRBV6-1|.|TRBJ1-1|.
TGTGCCAGCACCCCCGGTGAGGGGAACACTGAAGCTTTCTTT
CASTPGEGNTEAFF
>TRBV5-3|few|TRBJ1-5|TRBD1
TGTGCCAGAAGCTTCCCCGGACAGGGGTCGAATCAGCCCCAGCATTTT
CARSFPGQGSNQPQHF
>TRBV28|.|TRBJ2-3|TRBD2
TGTGCCAGCAGTCTGAACGGGAGGGCCGTAGATACGCAGTATTTT
CASSLNGRAVDTQYF
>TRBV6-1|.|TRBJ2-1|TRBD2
TGTGCCAGCAAAGCGACTAGCGGGATAAACAATGAGCAGTTCTTC
CASKATSGINNEQFF
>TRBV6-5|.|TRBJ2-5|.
TGTGCCAGCAGTTACTCGTGGGCGGGACAAGAGACCCAGTACTTC
CASSYSWAGQETQYF
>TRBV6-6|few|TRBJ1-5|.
TGTGCCAGCAGTTACGCGGGTAGCAATCAGCCCCAGCATTTT
CASSYAGSNQPQHF
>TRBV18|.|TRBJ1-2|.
TGTGCCAGCTCATTAAGGGGTCTTGGCGGCTACACCTTC
CASSLRGLGGYTF
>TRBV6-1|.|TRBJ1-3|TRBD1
TGTGCCAGCAGCTCTGGACAGGGGCGAAACACCATATATTTT
CASSSGQGRNTIYF
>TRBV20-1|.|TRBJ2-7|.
TGCAGTGCTAGTCGGGGCTACGAGCAGTACTTC
CSASRGYEQYF
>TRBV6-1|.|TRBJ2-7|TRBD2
TGTGCCAGCGCTGGGGGGACTAGTCGAACCTACGAGCAGTACTTC
CASAGGTSRTYEQYF
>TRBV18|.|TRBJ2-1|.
TGTGCCAGCTCACCAGTACAGGGCCACAATGAGCAGTTCTTC
CASSPVQGHNEQFF
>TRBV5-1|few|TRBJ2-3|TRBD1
TGCGCCAGCAGCCCCGGGACAGGGGGCCGAGCAGATACGCAGTATTTT
CASSPGTGGRADTQYF
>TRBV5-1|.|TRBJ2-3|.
TGCGCCAGCAGCTTGGATGCGGTTAGCACAGATACGCAGTATTTT
CASSLDAVSTDTQYF
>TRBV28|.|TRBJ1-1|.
TGTGCCAGCAGTTTACCCGGGAACACTGAAGCTTTCTTT
CASSLPGNTEAFF
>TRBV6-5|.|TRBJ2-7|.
TGTGCCAGCACCCAGGGATCCGAGCAGTACTTC
CASTQGSEQYF
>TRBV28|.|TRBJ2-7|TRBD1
TGTGCCAGCAGTTCGCCCAGGGGGCATCGATACGAGCAGTACTTC
CASSSPRGHRYEQYF
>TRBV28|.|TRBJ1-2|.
TGTGCCAGCAGTTTTGGGTCGGGAAGTCTGAATGGCTACACCTTC
CASSFGSGSLNGYTF
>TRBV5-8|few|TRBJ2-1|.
TGTGCCAGCAGCTTCGGGACTTATGGGAATGAGCAGTTCTTC
CASSFGTYGNEQFF
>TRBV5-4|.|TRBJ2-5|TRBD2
TGTGCCAGCAGCCACTCTTTGCGGGAGGGCCTCCAAGAGACCCAGTACTTC
CASSHSLREGLQETQYF
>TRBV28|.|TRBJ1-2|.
TGTGCCAGCAGTTTATCACAGTACAACTATGGCTACACCTTC
CASSLSQYNYGYTF
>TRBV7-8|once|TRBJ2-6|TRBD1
TGTGCCAGCAGCTATCGGGGGACAGGGAGCTCTGGGGCCAACGTCCTGACTTTC
CASSYRGTGSSGANVLTF
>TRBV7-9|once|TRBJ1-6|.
TGTGCCAGCAGCTTATCCGTTTTAGGCGGGTCACCCCTCCACTTT
CASSLSVLGGSPLHF
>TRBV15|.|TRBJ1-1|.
TGTGCCACCAGCAGAGATAGAGGATGTGGGGCTTTCTTT
CATSRDRGCGAFF
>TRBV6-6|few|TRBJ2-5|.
TGTGCCATCCAACAGGGGGGGCAAGAGACCCAGTACTTC
CAIQQGGQETQYF
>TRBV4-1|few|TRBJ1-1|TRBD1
TGCGCCAGCAGCCAAGATGAGGGGGCTTACACTGAAGCTTTCTTT
CASSQDEGAYTEAFF
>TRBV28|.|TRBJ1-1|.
TGTGCCAGCAAGGTTGTGGGCTTTGAGAACACTGAAGCTTTCTTT
CASKVVGFENTEAFF
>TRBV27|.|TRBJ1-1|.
TGTGCCAGCAGTTCTAAACAGGGTAGCCCTGAAGCTTTCTTT
CASSSKQGSPEAFF
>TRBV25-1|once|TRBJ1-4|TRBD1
TGTGCCAGCACCCGAGGGCAGGGGGTGGGTGAAAAACTGTTTTTT
CASTRGQGVGEKLFF
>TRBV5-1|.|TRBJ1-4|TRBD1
TGCGCCAGCAGCCCGGCAGGGGGCAGTGAAAAACTGTTTTTT
CASSPAGGSEKLFF
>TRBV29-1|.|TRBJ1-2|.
TGCAGCGTGGATCCAGGGATGTATGGCTACACCTTC
CSVDPGMYGYTF
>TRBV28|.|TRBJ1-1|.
TGTGCCAGCAGTCCTCCAAGTTTATCGCGGGTGAACACTGAAGCTTTCTTT
CASSPPSLSRVNTEAFF
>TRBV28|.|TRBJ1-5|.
TGTGCCAGCAGTTCCCCTCGGTCGACCTCAGGAAATCAGCCCCAGCATTTT
CASSSPRSTSGNQPQHF
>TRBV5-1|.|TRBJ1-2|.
TGCGCCAGCAGCTTCGACAGTCCTAACTATGGCTACACCTTC
CASSFDSPNYGYTF
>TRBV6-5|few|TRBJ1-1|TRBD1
TGTGCCAGCCGGGTACGGGGACAGGGAAACACTGAAGCTTTCTTT
CASRVRGQGNTEAFF
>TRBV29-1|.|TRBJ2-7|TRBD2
TGCAGCGTTGTAGCGGGGGGGGCTAGGGACACGTCTGTCTACGAGCAGTACTTC
CSVVAGGARDTSVYEQYF
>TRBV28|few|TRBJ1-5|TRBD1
TGTGCCAGCAGTTCGGGACAGGGGAGCAATCAGCCCCAGCATTTT
CASSSGQGSNQPQHF
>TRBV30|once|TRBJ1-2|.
TGTGCCTGGAGTGGGGGGCGGGGGGGAAAATATGGCTACACCTTC
CAWSGGRGGKYGYTF
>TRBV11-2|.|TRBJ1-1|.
TGTGCCAGCAGCTATAAGACAGGACACCTGAACACTGAAGCTTTCTTT
CASSYKTGHLNTEAFF
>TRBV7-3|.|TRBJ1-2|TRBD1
TGTGCCAGCAGGGGTACCGGGACAGGCGACTCTCTCACCTTC
CASRGTGTGDSLTF
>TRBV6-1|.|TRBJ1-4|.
TGTGCCAGCAGAAACGCCCGCGGGTTCGGTGAAAAACTGTTTTTT
CASRNARGFGEKLFF
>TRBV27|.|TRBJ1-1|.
TGTGCCAGCAACTTAGGGGGGGCTGACACTGAAGCTTTCTTT
CASNLGGADTEAFF
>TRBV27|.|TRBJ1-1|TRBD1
TGTGCCAGCAGTTTAGACAGGGCGAACACTGAAGCTTTCTTT
CASSLDRANTEAFF
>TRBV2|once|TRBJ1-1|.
TGTGCCAGCAGTAATGCGCCCCGGGAAACTGAAGCTTTCTTT
CASSNAPRETEAFF
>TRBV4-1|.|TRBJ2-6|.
TGCGCCAGCAGCCCCCCCGGCGGGACTGGGGCCAACGTCCTGACTTTC
CASSPPGGTGANVLTF
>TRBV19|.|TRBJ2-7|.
TGTGCCAGTAGTATCCCGGCAGGAGAGCAGTACTTC
CASSIPAGEQYF
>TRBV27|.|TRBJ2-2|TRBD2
TGTGCCAGCAGTACCCCCGGCGGGAGAATGGCCGGGGAGCTGTTTTTT
CASSTPGGRMAGELFF
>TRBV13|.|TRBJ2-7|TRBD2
TGTGCCAGCAGCTTAGCATCCGGGGTTAGCGGGAGGGCCCCTCGCGAGCAGTACTTC
CASSLASGVSGRAPREQYF
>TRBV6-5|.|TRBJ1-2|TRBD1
TGTGCCAGCAGTTACTTCCGAGGGACAGCACCAGGGAGCTACACCTTC
CASSYFRGTAPGSYTF